This TCR beta chain originates from a study of T cells in Graves' hyperthyroidism and ophthalmopathy. The sample holds a few counts of this clonotype. The authors deemed Graves' hyperthyroidism stable absent ophthalmopathy progression within 18 months. Reasons for excluding patients were uncontrolled infection, other autoimmune disease, pregnancy or lactation. J gave up 6 bases and V 1 base, and 5 bases lay outside the gene matches. This CDR3 region has 14 residues. The germline V gene has CDR1 GTSNPN and CDR2 SVGIG (reference sequence). The CDR3 regions of TCR beta were amplified from RNA transcripts. HTBI primers were employed in a first-round RT-PCR of the TCR CDR3. One entry per CDR3 protein, called by TCRdb with MiXCR from the multiplex PCR reads. The data show around 480,000 distinct CDR3 sequences, around 15% seen once.

The specimen sequenced was blood. The V gene is TRBV30, the J gene TRBJ2-3, with TRBD1 identical over 9 bases. The sequence derives from a woman under 30 with Graves' hyperthyroidism. CDR3 DNA sequence: TGTGCCTGGAGTGGGGACAGGGCCTGGGATACGCAGTATTTT. Protein sequence: CAWSGDRAWDTQYF.